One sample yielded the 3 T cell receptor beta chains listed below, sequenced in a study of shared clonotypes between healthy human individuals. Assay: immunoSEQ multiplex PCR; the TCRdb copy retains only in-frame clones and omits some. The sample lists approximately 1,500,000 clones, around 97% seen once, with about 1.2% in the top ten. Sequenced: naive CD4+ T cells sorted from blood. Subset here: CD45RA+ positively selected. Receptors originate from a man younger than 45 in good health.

The CDR3 DNA is TGTGCCAGCAGCTTACAAAGGGAGGCGGCGAACACTGAAGCTTTCTTT. It specifies CASSLQREAANTEAFF. V usage is TRBV13 and J usage is TRBJ1-1; no definite D call. The V gene lost 2 bases and the J gene lost 1 base, with 14 bases spanning the gap. Germline V gives CDR1 PRHDT, CDR2 FYEKMQ (reference sequence). The CDR3 loop spans 16 amino acids.

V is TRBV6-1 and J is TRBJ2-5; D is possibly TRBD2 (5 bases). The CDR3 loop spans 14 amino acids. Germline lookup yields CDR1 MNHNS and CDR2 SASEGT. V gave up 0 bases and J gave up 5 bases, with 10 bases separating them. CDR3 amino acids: CASSEAGGGETQYF. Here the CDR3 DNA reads TGTGCCAGCAGTGAAGCCGGAGGCGGGGAGACCCAGTACTTC.

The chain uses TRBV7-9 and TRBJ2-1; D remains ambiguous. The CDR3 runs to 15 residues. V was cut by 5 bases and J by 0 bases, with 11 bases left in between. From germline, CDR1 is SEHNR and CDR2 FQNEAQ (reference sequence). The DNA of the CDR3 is TGTGCCAGCAGCGTTACAGTAGACTCCTACAATGAGCAGTTCTTC. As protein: CASSVTVDSYNEQFF.